This T cell receptor beta chain was retrieved from a study of shared clonotypes between healthy human individuals. Turning to the study itself: Three men and a couple of women, aged 18 to 49, were donors. A donor's plate count was three for CD4 naive and three for CD4 memory; CD8 naive had two and CD8 memory one.

Data came from immunoSEQ multiplex PCR; TCRdb stores just in-frame clones and leaves some out. The table includes roughly 2.2 million clones, roughly 90% detected once. A word on this clone: Its antigen is currently unknown.

This CDR3 has 14 residues. CDR1 MNHNY and CDR2 SVGAGI come from the germline V gene (reference sequence). Both subsets, CD45RA+ naive and CD45RA-negative memory, were split from the CD4+ cells. The study, taken as a whole, reports: What rarefaction showed was incomplete sorted-subset sequencing despite large depth.

The sequenced sample consisted of naive CD4+ T cells from PBMCs. This sample's subset: CD45RA+ positively selected. The source of this sequence is a man younger than 30 in good health. Some clones in this sample may be carry-over from other donors' samples. V usage is TRBV6-6 and J usage is TRBJ1-5, with a tentative D call TRBD1 (6 bases). This CDR3 reads CATTFGQRNQPQHF. The CDR3 coding sequence is TGTGCTACGACTTTTGGACAGCGCAATCAGCCCCAGCATTTT.